This TCR beta chain was observed in a study of blood T cell repertoires in COVID-19. Background on the study: The United States, Italy and Spain were the sources of the acute and convalescent COVID-19 samples.

V lost 3 bases to trimming and J lost 7 bases, with 10 bases between them. The CDR3 is 13 residues long. Residents of about two dozen US areas, aged roughly 18 to 95 years, made up the participants. Participant-given clinical history determined each cohort assignment. Each exposed participant met a COVID-19 case in the 2 weeks preceding study entry. Method: immunoSEQ multiplex PCR; TCRdb's copy keeps in-frame clones and lacks some. This table has 250,000 to 300,000 clones, roughly 80% appearing once. The TCR sequence derives from a man aged 40-49 years who had been exposed to COVID-19. The sequencing input was PBMCs or T cells enriched from blood (not recorded which). The chain combines TRBV12-3 or TRBV12-4 with TRBJ1-5; D is unclear. The CDR3 region is CASSLGRGQPQHF. The CDR3 nucleotides read TGTGCCAGCAGTTTGGGAAGAGGGCAGCCCCAGCATTTT.